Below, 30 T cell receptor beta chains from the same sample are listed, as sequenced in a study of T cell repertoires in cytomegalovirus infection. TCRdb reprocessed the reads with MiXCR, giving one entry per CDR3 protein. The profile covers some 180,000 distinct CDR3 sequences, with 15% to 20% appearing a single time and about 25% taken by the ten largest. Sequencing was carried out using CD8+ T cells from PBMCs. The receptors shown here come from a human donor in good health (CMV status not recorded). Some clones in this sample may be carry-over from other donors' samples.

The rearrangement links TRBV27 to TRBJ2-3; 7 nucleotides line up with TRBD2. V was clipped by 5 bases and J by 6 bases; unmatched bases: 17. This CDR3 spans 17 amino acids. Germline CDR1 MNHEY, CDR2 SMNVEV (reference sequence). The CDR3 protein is CASSPESGLRRADTQYF. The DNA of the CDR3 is TGTGCCAGCAGTCCCGAATCGGGACTACGTAGAGCGGATACGCAGTATTTT.

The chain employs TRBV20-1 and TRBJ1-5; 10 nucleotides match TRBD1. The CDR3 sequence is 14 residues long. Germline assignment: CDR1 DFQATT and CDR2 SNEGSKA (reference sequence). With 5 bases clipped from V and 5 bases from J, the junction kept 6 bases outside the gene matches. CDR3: CSAGDRGPHQPQHF. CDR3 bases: TGCAGTGCTGGGGACAGGGGACCCCATCAGCCCCAGCATTTT.

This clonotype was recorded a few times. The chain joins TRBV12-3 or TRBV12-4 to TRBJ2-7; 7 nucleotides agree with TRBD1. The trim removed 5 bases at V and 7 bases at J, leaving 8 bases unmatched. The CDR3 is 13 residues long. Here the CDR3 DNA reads TGTGCCAGCAGTCCCACGACAGGGTGGGAGCAGTACTTC. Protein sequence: CASSPTTGWEQYF.

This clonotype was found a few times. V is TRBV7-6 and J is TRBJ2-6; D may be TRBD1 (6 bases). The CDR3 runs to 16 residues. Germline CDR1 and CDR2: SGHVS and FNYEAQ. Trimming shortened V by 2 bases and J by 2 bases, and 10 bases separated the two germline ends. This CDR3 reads CASSLFRGTGANVLTF. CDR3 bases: TGTGCCAGCAGCTTATTCAGGGGAACTGGGGCCAACGTCCTGACTTTC. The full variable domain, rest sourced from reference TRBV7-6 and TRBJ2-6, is GAGVSQSPRYKVTKRGQDVALRCDPISGHVSLYWYRQALGQGPEFLTYFNYEAQQDKSGLPNDRFSAERPEGSISTLTIQRTEQRDSAMYRCASSLFRGTGANVLTFGAGSRLTVL.

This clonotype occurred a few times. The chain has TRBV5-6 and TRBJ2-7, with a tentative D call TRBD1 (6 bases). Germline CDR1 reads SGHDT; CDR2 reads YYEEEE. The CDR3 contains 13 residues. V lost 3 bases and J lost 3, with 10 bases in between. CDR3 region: CASSSGQFYEQYF. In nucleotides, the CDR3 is TGTGCCAGCAGCTCCGGACAGTTCTACGAGCAGTACTTC.

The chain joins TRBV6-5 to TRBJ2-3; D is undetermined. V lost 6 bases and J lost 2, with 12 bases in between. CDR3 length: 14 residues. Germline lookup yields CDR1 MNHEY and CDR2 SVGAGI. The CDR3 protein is CASSQDPSTDTQYF. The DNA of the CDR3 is TGTGCCAGCAGCCAGGACCCCTCCACAGATACGCAGTATTTT.

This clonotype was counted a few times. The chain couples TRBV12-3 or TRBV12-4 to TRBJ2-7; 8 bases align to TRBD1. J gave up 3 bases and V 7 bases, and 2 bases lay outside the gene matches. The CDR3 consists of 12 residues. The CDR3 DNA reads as TGTGCCAGCACTACAGGGGGCTACGAGCAGTACTTC. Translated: CASTTGGYEQYF.

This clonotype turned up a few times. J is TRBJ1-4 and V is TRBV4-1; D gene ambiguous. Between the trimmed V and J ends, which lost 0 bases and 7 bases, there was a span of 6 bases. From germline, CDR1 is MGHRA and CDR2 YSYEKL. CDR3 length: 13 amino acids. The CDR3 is CASSQERAEKLFF. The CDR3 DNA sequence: TGCGCCAGCAGCCAAGAAAGGGCTGAAAAACTGTTTTTT.

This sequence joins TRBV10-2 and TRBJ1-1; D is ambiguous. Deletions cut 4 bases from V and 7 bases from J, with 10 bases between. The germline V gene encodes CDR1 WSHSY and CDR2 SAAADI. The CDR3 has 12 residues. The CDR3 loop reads CASSVSLREAFF. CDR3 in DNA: TGCGCCAGCAGTGTCTCTCTCCGTGAAGCTTTCTTT.

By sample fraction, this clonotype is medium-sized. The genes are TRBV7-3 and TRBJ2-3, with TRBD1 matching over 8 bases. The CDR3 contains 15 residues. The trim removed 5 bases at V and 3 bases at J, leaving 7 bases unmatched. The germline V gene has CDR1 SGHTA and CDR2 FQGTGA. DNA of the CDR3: TGTGCCAGCAGCCCAGGGGGCGGGCCGACAGATACGCAGTATTTT. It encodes CASSPGGGPTDTQYF.

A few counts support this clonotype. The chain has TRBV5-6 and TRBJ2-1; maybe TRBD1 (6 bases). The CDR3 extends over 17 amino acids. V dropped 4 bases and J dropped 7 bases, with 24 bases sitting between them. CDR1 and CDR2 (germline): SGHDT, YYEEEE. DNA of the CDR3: TGTGCCAGCAGCCGATGGCGGGCAGGGGCTTACCTGAATGAGCAGTTCTTC. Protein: CASSRWRAGAYLNEQFF.

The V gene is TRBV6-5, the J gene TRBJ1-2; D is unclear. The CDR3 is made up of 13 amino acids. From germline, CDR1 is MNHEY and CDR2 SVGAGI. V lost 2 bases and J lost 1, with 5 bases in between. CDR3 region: CASSYSYNYGYTF. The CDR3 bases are TGTGCCAGCAGTTACAGTTATAACTATGGCTACACCTTC.

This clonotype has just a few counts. The CDR3 protein is CSADRGREQYF. For the CDR3, the DNA is TGCAGCGCCGACAGGGGGAGGGAGCAGTACTTC. The chain recombines TRBV29-1 with TRBJ2-7, with 9 bases matching TRBD1. J gave up 7 bases and V 7 bases, and 5 bases lay outside the gene matches. The CDR3 loop spans 11 amino acids. Looked up from germline, CDR1 is SQVTM and CDR2 is ANQGSEA.

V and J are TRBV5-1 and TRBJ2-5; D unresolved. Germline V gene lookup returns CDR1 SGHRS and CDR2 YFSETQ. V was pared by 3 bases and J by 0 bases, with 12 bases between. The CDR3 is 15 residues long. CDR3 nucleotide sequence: TGCGCCAGCAGCTACAGCGAGTCCTACCAAGAGACCCAGTACTTC. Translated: CASSYSESYQETQYF.

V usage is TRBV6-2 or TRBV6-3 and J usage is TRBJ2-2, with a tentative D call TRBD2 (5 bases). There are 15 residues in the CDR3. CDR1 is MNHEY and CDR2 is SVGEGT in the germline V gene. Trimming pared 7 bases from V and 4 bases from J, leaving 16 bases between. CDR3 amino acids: CASNNGKTSTGELFF. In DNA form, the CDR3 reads TGTGCCAGCAATAACGGGAAGACGAGCACCGGGGAGCTGTTTTTT.

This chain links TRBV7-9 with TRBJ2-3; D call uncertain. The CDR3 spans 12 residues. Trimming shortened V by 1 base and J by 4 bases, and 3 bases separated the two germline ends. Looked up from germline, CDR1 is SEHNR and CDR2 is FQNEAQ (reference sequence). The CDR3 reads CASSLEPDTQYF. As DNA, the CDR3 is TGTGCCAGCAGCTTAGAACCAGATACGCAGTATTTT.

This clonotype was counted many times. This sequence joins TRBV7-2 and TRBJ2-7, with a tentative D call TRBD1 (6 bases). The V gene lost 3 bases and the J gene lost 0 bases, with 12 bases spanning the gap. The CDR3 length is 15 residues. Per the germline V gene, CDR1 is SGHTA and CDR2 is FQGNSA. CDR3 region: CASSFPLTGSYEQYF. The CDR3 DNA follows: TGTGCCAGCAGCTTCCCTCTGACAGGCTCCTACGAGCAGTACTTC.

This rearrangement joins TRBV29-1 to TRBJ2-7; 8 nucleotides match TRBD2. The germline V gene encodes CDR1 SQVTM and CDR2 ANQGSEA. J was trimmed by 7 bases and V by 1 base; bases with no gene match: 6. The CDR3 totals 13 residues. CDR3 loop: CSVEVLRGGEQYF. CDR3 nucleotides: TGCAGCGTTGAAGTGCTACGGGGGGGAGAGCAGTACTTC.

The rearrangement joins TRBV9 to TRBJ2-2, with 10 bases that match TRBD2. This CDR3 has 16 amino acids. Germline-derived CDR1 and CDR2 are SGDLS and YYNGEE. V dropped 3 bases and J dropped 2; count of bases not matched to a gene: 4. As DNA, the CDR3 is TGTGCCAGCAGCGAAGCGGGGGGGCTTAACACCGGGGAGCTGTTTTTT. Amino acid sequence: CASSEAGGLNTGELFF.

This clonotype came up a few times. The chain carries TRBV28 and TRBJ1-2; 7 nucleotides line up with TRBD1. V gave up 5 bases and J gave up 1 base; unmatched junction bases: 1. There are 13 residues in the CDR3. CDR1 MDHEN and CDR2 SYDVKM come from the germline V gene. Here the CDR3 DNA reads TGTGCCAGCAGTCGGGACAGTAACTATGGCTACACCTTC. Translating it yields CASSRDSNYGYTF.

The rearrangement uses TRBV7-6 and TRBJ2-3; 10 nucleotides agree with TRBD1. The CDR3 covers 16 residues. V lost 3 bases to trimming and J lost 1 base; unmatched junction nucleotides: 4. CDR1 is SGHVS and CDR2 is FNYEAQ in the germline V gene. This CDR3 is CASSLTGTGGTDTQYF. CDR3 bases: TGTGCCAGCAGCTTGACCGGGACAGGGGGCACAGATACGCAGTATTTT.

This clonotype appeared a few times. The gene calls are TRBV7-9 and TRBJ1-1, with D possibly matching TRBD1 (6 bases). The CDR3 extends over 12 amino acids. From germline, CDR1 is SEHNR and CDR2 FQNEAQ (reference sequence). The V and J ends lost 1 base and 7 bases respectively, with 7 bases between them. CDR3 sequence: CASSLGTDEAFF. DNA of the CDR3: TGTGCCAGCAGCTTAGGGACAGATGAAGCTTTCTTT.

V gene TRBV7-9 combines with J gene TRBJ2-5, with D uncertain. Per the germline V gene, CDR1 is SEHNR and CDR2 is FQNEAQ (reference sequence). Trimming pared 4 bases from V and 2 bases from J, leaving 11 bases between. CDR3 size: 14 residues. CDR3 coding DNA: TGTGCCAGCAGCTCCTTCGACAAGCAAGAGACCCAGTACTTC. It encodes CASSSFDKQETQYF. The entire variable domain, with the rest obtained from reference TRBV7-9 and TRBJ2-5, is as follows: DTGVSQNPRHKITKRGQNVTFRCDPISEHNRLYWYRQTLGQGPEFLTYFQNEAQLEKSRLLSDRFSAERPKGSFSTLEIQRTEQGDSAMYLCASSSFDKQETQYFGPGTRLLVL.

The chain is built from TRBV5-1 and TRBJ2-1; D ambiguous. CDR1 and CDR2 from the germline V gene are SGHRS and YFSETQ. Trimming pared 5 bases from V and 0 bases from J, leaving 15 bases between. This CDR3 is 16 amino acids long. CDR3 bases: TGCGCCAGCAGGAACGAAGCCTGGAGCTCCTACAATGAGCAGTTCTTC. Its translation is CASRNEAWSSYNEQFF.

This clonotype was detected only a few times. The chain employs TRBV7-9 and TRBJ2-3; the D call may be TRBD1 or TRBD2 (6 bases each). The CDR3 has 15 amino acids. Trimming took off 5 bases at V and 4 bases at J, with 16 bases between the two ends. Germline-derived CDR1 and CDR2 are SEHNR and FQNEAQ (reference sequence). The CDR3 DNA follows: TGTGCCAGCAGCCTACCGGAGGGGGACGCAGATACGCAGTATTTT. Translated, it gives CASSLPEGDADTQYF.

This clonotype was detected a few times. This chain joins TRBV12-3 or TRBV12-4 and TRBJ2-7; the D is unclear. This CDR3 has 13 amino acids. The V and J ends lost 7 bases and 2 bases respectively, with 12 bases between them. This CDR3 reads CASTFYEAYEQYF. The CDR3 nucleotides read TGTGCCAGCACCTTCTATGAAGCCTACGAGCAGTACTTC.

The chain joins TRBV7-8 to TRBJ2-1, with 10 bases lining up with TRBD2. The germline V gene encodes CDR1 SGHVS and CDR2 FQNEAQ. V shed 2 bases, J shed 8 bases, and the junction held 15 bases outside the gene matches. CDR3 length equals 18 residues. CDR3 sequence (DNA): TGTGCCAGCAGCTTAACTCTTTCGTCTAGCGGGGGACGAGATGAGCAGTTCTTC. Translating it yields CASSLTLSSSGGRDEQFF.

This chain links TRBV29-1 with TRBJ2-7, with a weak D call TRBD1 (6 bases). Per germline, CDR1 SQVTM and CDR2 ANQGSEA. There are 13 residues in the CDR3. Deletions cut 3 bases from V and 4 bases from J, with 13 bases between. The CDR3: CSVEGRGRYEQYF. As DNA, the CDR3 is TGCAGCGTTGAGGGCAGGGGAAGGTACGAGCAGTACTTC.

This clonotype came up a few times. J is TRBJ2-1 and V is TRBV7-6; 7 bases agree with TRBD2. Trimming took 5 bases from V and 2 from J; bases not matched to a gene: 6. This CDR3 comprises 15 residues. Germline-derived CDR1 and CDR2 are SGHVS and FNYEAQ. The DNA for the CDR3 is TGTGCCAGCAGCCCGGGAGCGGGGACCTACAATGAGCAGTTCTTC. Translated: CASSPGAGTYNEQFF. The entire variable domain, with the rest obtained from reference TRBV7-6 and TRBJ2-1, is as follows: GAGVSQSPRYKVTKRGQDVALRCDPISGHVSLYWYRQALGQGPEFLTYFNYEAQQDKSGLPNDRFSAERPEGSISTLTIQRTEQRDSAMYRCASSPGAGTYNEQFFGPGTRLTVL.

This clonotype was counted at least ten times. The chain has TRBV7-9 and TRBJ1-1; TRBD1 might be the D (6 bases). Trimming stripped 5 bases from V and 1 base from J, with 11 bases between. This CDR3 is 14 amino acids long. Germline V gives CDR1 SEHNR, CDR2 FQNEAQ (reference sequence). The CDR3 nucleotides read TGTGCCAGCAGCGGACCCAGGGGGAACACTGAAGCTTTCTTT. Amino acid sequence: CASSGPRGNTEAFF.